Ten or more counts support the clone carrying this TCR beta chain. What it binds is not known. These data belong to a study of regulatory T cells in long-lasting Graves disease. Study-wide findings and caveats: New patients shared 1,000 or so public clonotypes, and persistent patients shared more, with 2,500 to 3,000.

Construction of TCR beta libraries relied on iRepertoire HTBI primers and on Arm-PCR targeting CDR3 regions. TCRdb analysed the multiplex PCR reads with MiXCR anew, one entry per CDR3 protein. The sample yields hundreds of thousands of distinct CDR3 sequences, roughly 17% seen once. Time point reported: newly diagnosed GD, antithyroid drugs for less than 3 months. Isolated PBMC RNA provided the starting material for the TCR library. The patients included were those that came from an endocrinology department in Xi'an, China. The same specimen was also included in a second study, on T cells in Graves' hyperthyroidism and ophthalmopathy.

The sample was peripheral blood mononuclear cells (PBMCs), taken at new diagnosis, from a patient treated with antithyroid drugs. This TCR came from a middle-aged man with Graves disease.

The CDR3, as DNA: TGTGCCAGCAGCCGCCTTAGCGGGGGAGCTCCTTATACGCAGTATTTT. Protein: CASSRLSGGAPYTQYF. The rearrangement joins TRBV6-2 or TRBV6-3 to TRBJ2-3, with TRBD2 matching over 9 bases. The CDR3 is made up of 16 amino acids. Trimming cost V 6 bases and J 7 bases; bases outside gene matches: 14. Germline assignment: CDR1 MNHEY and CDR2 SVGEGT.